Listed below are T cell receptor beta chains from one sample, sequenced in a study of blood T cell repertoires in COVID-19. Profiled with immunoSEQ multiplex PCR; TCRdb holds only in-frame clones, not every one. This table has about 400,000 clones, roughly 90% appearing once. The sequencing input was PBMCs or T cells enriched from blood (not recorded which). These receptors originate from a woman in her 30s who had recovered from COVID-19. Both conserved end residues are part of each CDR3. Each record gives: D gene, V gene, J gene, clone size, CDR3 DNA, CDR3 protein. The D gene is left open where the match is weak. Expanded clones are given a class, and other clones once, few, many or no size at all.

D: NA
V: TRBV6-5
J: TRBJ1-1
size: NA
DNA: TGTGCCAGCAGTTCGGTGATGGGTAGAGGGGGCACTGAAGCTTTCTTT
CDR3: CASSSVMGRGGTEAFF

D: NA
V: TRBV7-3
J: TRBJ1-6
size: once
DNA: TGTGCCAGCAGCTTCCAGGGGTATTCACCCCTCCACTTT
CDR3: CASSFQGYSPLHF

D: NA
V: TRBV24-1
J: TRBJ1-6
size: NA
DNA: TGTGCCACCAGTGCAGGGGCCAATTCACCCCTCCACTTT
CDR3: CATSAGANSPLHF

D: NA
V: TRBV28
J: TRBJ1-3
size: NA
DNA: TGTGCCAGCAGTTCAGGGACTGGAAACACCATATATTTT
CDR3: CASSSGTGNTIYF

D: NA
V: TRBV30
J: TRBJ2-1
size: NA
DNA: TGTGCCTGGACAACAGGGTTCCTCTCCTACAATGAGCAGTTCTTC
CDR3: CAWTTGFLSYNEQFF

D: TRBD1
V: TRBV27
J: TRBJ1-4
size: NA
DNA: TGTGCCAGCAGCATTGACAGGGCCCGTAATGAAAAACTGTTTTTT
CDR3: CASSIDRARNEKLFF

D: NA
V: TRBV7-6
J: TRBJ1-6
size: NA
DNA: TGTGCCAGCAGCTTAGTGGAGAGCTCCTATAATTCACCCCTCCACTTT
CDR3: CASSLVESSYNSPLHF

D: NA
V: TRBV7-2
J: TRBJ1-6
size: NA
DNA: TGTGCCAGCAGCCCCATTTGGCAGAATTCACCCCTCCACTTT
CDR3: CASSPIWQNSPLHF

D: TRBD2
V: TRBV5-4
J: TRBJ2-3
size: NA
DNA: TGTGCCAGCAGCTTGGTAGGGACTAGCGGATTTGATACGCAGTATTTT
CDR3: CASSLVGTSGFDTQYF

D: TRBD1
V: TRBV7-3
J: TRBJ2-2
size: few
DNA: TGTGCCAGCAGCTTATCCCGGGGGACAGGGCTGCCAGGGGAGCTGTTTTTT
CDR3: CASSLSRGTGLPGELFF

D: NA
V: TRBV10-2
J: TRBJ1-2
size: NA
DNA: TGCGCCAGCAGTGAAACGACAGGCAGGTCGGGCTACACCTTC
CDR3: CASSETTGRSGYTF

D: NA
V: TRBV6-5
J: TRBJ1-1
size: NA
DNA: TGTGCCAGCAGTACCCATGCGGGGGGGGAGATTGAAGCTTTCTTT
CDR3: CASSTHAGGEIEAFF

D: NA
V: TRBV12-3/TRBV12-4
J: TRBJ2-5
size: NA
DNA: TGTGCCAGCAGCAGGCCCTACCAAGAGACCCAGTACTTC
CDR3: CASSRPYQETQYF

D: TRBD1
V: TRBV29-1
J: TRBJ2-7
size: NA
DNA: TGCAGCGTTGGGGACAGCACCTACGAGCAGTACTTC
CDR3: CSVGDSTYEQYF

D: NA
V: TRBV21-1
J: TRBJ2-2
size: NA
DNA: TGTGCCAGCCTGGAAGACAACTCCTCGAACACCGGGGAGCTGTTTTTT
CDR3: CASLEDNSSNTGELFF

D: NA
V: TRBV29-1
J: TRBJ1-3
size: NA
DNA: TGCAGCGTAGCCCTTACAGGGTGGGGAAACACCATATATTTT
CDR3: CSVALTGWGNTIYF

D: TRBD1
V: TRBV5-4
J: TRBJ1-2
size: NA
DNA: TGTGCCAGCAGCTCCGCCGGGACAGGGTTGTCCTATGGCTACACCTTC
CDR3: CASSSAGTGLSYGYTF

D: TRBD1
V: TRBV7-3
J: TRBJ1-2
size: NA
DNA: TGTGCCAGCAGCCCCAGAGGACGGGACAGTAACTATGGCTACACCTTC
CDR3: CASSPRGRDSNYGYTF

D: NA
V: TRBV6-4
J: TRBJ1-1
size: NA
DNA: TGTGCCAGCAGTGACTCCTCTCGGGGGGGGAACACTGAAGCTTTCTTT
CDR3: CASSDSSRGGNTEAFF

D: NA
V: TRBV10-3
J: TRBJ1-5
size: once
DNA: TGTGCCATCAGTGACCAAACGACGGGTCGACGCGGTCAGCCCCAGCATTTT
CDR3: CAISDQTTGRRGQPQHF

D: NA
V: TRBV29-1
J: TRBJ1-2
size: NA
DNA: TGCAGCGTGTCGACACTTCCGAACTATGGCTACACCTTC
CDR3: CSVSTLPNYGYTF

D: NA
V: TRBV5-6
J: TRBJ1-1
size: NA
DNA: TGTGCCAGCACCCGGGGGAACACTGAAGTTTTCTTT
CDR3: CASTRGNTEVFF